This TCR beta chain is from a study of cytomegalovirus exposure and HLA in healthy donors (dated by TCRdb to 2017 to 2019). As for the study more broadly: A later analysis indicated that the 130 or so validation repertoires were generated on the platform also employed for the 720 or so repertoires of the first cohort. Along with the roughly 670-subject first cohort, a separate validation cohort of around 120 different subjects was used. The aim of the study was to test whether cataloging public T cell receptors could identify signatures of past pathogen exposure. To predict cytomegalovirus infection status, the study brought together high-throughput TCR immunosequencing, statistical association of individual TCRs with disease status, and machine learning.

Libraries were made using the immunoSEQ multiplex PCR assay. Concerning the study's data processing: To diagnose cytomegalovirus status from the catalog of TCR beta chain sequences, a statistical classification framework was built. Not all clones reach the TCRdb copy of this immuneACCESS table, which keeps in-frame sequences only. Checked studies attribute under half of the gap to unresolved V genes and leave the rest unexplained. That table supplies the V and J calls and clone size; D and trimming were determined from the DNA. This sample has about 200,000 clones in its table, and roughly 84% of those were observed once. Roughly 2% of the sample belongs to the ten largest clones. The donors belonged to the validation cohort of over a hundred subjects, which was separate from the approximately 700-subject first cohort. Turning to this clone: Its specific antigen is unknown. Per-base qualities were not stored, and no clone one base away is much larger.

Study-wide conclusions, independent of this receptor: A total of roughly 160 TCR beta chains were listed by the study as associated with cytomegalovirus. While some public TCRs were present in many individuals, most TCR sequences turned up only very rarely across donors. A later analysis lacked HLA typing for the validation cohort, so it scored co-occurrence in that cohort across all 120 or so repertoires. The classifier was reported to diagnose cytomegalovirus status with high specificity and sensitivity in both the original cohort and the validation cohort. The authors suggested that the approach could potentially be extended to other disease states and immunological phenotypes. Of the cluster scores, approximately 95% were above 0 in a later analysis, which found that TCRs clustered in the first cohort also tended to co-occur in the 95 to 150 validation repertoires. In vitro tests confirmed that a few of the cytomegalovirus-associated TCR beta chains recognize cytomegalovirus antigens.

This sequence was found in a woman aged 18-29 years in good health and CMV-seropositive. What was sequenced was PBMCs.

The CDR3 here reads CAWRSARQTGNTIYF. The bases read TGTGCCTGGAGATCCGCCAGACAGACGGGAAACACCATATATTTT. The chain joins TRBV30 to TRBJ1-3; TRBD1 is possibly the D segment (5 matching bases). V sheds 3 bases and J sheds 4 bases, leaving 16 bases between their ends. The CDR3, from cysteine to phenylalanine, totals 15 residues. Only the CDR3 region is kept as DNA, spanning 45 bases read in frame from base 1. CDR1 and CDR2, per the germline V gene (reference sequence), are GTSNPN and SVGIG.